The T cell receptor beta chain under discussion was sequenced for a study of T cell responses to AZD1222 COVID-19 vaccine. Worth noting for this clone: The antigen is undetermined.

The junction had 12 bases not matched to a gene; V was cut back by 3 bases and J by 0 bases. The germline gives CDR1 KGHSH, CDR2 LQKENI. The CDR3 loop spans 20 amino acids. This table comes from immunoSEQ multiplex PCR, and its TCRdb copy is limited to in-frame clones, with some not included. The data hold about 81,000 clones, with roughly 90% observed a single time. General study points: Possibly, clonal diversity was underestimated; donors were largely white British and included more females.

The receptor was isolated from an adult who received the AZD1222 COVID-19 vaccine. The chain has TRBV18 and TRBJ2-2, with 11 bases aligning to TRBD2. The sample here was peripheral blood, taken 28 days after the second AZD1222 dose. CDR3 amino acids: CASSPRPLAGGPANTGELFF. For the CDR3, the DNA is TGTGCCAGCTCACCGCGGCCCCTAGCGGGAGGACCCGCGAACACCGGGGAGCTGTTTTTT.